Presented here are 31 T cell receptor beta chains from one specimen sequenced in a study of a mutant IDH1 vaccine in newly diagnosed glioma (dated by TCRdb to 2020 to 2023). The sample's time point label is to be understood as: week 11, during vaccination. Every vaccine dose consisted of 300 ug of a 20-mer mutant IDH1 peptide in Montanide, administered subcutaneously together with topical imiquimod. The library was generated by the immunoSEQ multiplex PCR assay. In its TCRdb copy, this immuneACCESS table keeps in-frame sequences only and misses some clones. Where compared with another copy, unresolved V genes explain less than half of these, and the others have no known cause. This sample lists around 120,000 clones; 80% were detected once. Less than 7% of the sample belongs to the ten largest clones. These TCRs are of unknown antigen specificity. The material was PBMCs, obtained from a glioma patient whose treatment included an IDH1 peptide vaccine. These receptors all come from a man aged 40-49 years with glioma.

This clone was found a few times. The genes are TRBV10-3 and TRBJ1-1; D gene ambiguous. V was cut by 8 bases and J by 1 base, with 5 bases left in between. The CDR3 runs 11 residues. CDR1 and CDR2 (germline): ENHRY, SYGVKD. CDR3 amino acids: CAIWGNTEAFF. The CDR3 DNA is TGTGCCATCTGGGGGAACACTGAAGCTTTCTTT.

About this clone: Different DNA sequences within this sample yield the same CDR3. The rearrangement uses TRBV11-2 and TRBJ2-3, with unresolved D. This CDR3 region has 11 residues. Germline lookup yields CDR1 SGHAT and CDR2 FQNNGV. Trimming left V 3 bases short and J 3 bases short, with 1 base between. The CDR3 nucleotides are TGTGCCAGCAGCTTGACAGATACGCAGTATTTT. Its translation: CASSLTDTQYF.

The V gene is TRBV29-1, the J gene TRBJ2-7; TRBD1 matches 8 bases. CDR3 length equals 13 residues. The junction had 4 bases not matched to a gene; V was cut back by 6 bases and J by 0 bases. Germline assignment: CDR1 SQVTM and CDR2 ANQGSEA. CDR3 DNA: TGCAGCGTCGGGACAGGAGTCTCCTACGAGCAGTACTTC. The encoded protein is CSVGTGVSYEQYF.

The CDR3 loop reads CASSLAGVNEQFF. The DNA of the CDR3 is TGTGCCAGCAGCTTAGCTGGAGTCAATGAGCAGTTCTTC. The V and J genes are TRBV7-2 and TRBJ2-1; D not certain. The CDR3 length is 13 residues. Germline V lookup: CDR1 SGHTA, CDR2 FQGNSA. The ends were cut back, 0 bases at V and 6 bases at J, with 6 bases in the middle.

The chain employs TRBV28 and TRBJ1-5, with a tentative D call TRBD1 (5 bases). V was cut by 2 bases and J by 5 bases, with 13 bases left in between. The germline gives CDR1 MDHEN, CDR2 SYDVKM. The length of the CDR3 is 15 residues. In DNA, the CDR3 is TGTGCCAGCAGTTTAAGGGGCGGGTTCTATCAGCCCCAGCATTTT. It yields the protein CASSLRGGFYQPQHF.

The chain is built from TRBV5-1 and TRBJ1-2; D ambiguous. The CDR3 loop spans 14 amino acids. Germline CDR1 SGHRS, CDR2 YFSETQ. The germline V and J ends were trimmed by 2 bases and 7 bases, with 15 bases remaining between them. The CDR3 sequence is CASSFSEQNRGYTF. The CDR3 nucleotides are TGCGCCAGCAGCTTCAGTGAACAGAACCGTGGCTACACCTTC.

This chain links TRBV18 with TRBJ1-5, with 7 positions matching TRBD1. Germline V gene lookup returns CDR1 KGHSH and CDR2 LQKENI. The CDR3 spans 16 residues. Germline trimming cut 3 bases from V and 4 bases from J; bases unmatched to any gene: 9. CDR3 bases: TGTGCCAGCTCACCCTCGAACAGGGGCCTGAATCAGCCCCAGCATTTT. It is translated as CASSPSNRGLNQPQHF.

V and J are TRBV7-6 and TRBJ2-7, with 7 bases aligning to TRBD2. The CDR3 length is 15 residues. The germline gives CDR1 SGHVS, CDR2 FNYEAQ. With V trimmed by 0 bases and J by 5 bases, 7 bases remained unmatched. The CDR3 loop is CASSLAGGGFHEQYF. The DNA for the CDR3 is TGTGCCAGCAGCTTAGCGGGGGGAGGGTTCCACGAGCAGTACTTC.

The CDR3 spells CASSSGGAYTGELFF. CDR3 coding DNA: TGTGCCAGCAGCTCCGGGGGGGCGTACACCGGGGAGCTGTTTTTT. The genes are TRBV5-6 and TRBJ2-2, with TRBD2 matching 8 bases. Germline V CDR1 and CDR2: SGHDT, YYEEEE. The CDR3 has 15 residues. With 3 bases clipped from V and 3 bases from J, the junction kept 4 bases outside the gene matches.

The chain recombines TRBV5-1 with TRBJ2-6; unclear D gene. CDR3 length equals 15 residues. V was cut by 1 base and J by 0 bases, with 5 bases left in between. Germline CDR1 reads SGHRS; CDR2 reads YFSETQ. CDR3 in amino acids: CASSLTHSGANVLTF. DNA for the CDR3: TGCGCCAGCAGCTTGACTCACTCTGGGGCCAACGTCCTGACTTTC.

In its sample, this clone was seen a few times. The chain carries TRBV19 and TRBJ1-1; weak D call: TRBD1 (5 bases). This CDR3 contains 14 residues. Germline assignment: CDR1 LNHDA and CDR2 SQIVND (reference sequence). The ends were cut back, 7 bases at V and 4 bases at J, with 16 bases in the middle. The CDR3 DNA reads as TGTGCCAGTACCACCGTGGGGGGGGGCACTGAAGCTTTCTTT. It codes for CASTTVGGGTEAFF.

This chain joins TRBV19 and TRBJ2-5; 7 bases map to TRBD1. This CDR3 is 14 amino acids long. Germline V lookup: CDR1 LNHDA, CDR2 SQIVND (reference sequence). The V segment lost 6 bases and the J segment 0 bases; nucleotides outside the gene matches: 4. CDR3: CASRTTGYQETQYF. For the CDR3, the DNA is TGTGCCAGTAGGACGACAGGGTACCAAGAGACCCAGTACTTC.

The chain has TRBV18 and TRBJ1-1; tentative D call: TRBD1 (6 bases). Germline-derived CDR1 and CDR2 are KGHSH and LQKENI. The CDR3 extends over 15 amino acids. The V end was cut by 3 bases, the J end by 1 base, with 12 bases between. The CDR3 reads CASSPSGASNTEAFF. CDR3 coding DNA: TGTGCCAGCTCACCCTCAGGGGCCTCGAACACTGAAGCTTTCTTT. Full variable domain (missing parts from reference TRBV18 and TRBJ1-1): NAGVMQNPRHLVRRRGQEARLRCSPMKGHSHVYWYRQLPEEGLKFMVYLQKENIIDESGMPKERFSAEFPKEGPSILRIQQVVRGDSAAYFCASSPSGASNTEAFFGQGTRLTVV.

The chain recombines TRBV20-1 with TRBJ1-3; D is unresolved. This CDR3 spans 11 amino acids. CDR1 and CDR2 from the germline V gene are DFQATT and SNEGSKA (reference sequence). V lost 6 bases, J lost 7 bases, and 10 bases lay in between. In DNA form, the CDR3 reads TGCAGTGCACCTCTGAGGAACACCATATATTTT. Protein sequence: CSAPLRNTIYF.

The chain uses TRBV7-2 and TRBJ2-4; 8 bases agree with TRBD1. Germline V gives CDR1 SGHTA, CDR2 FQGNSA. The CDR3 loop spans 15 amino acids. V was clipped by 5 bases and J by 9 bases; unmatched bases: 12. The CDR3: CASSPGTGKGSIQYF. CDR3 sequence (DNA): TGTGCCAGCAGCCCCGGGACAGGCAAAGGAAGCATTCAGTACTTC.

The chain couples TRBV9 to TRBJ1-1; D uncertain. Trimming cost V 4 bases and J 11 bases, with 33 bases left between them. Germline loops: CDR1 SGDLS, CDR2 YYNGEE. This CDR3 region has 18 residues. Here the CDR3 reads CASSSPAEGSLKPGRAFF. The CDR3 DNA sequence: TGTGCCAGCAGCTCCCCGGCGGAGGGATCGTTAAAACCCGGTCGGGCTTTCTTT.

The genes are TRBV27 and TRBJ1-2; 9 nucleotides agree with TRBD1. Germline trimming cut 3 bases from V and 4 bases from J; bases unmatched to any gene: 6. The germline V gene has CDR1 MNHEY and CDR2 SMNVEV (reference sequence). CDR3 length: 15 amino acids. The CDR3 DNA is TGTGCCAGCAGTTTGGAACCGGGACAGGGCTATGGCTACACCTTC. This sequence encodes CASSLEPGQGYGYTF.

About this clone: Other DNA sequences in this specimen translate into the identical CDR3. The chain couples TRBV7-2 to TRBJ2-7; D is possibly TRBD1 (5 bases). Deletions cut 1 base from V and 1 base from J, with 8 bases between. This CDR3 comprises 14 residues. Germline CDR1 reads SGHTA; CDR2 reads FQGNSA. Here the CDR3 reads CASSLDAGSYEQYF. CDR3 DNA: TGTGCCAGCAGCTTAGATGCAGGGTCCTACGAGCAGTACTTC.

As concerns this clone: The same CDR3 also results from other DNA sequences found in this sample. The rearrangement links TRBV7-9 to TRBJ1-2, with a possible D match to TRBD1 (5 bases). The length of the CDR3 is 13 residues. V was pared by 7 bases and J by 8 bases, with 17 bases between. Germline values: CDR1 SEHNR, CDR2 FQNEAQ (reference sequence). The CDR3 DNA follows: TGTGCCAGCACCGATGCTACATGGGGGGGCTACACCTTC. Its translation: CASTDATWGGYTF.

The chain uses TRBV4-3 and TRBJ2-1, with D perhaps TRBD2 (5 bases). CDR1 LGHNA and CDR2 YSLEER come from the germline V gene. V lost 0 bases to trimming and J lost 4 bases, with 10 bases between them. CDR3 length: 15 residues. DNA of the CDR3: TGCGCCAGCAGCCAAGAACCAGCGGCGTACAATGAGCAGTTCTTC. Protein sequence: CASSQEPAAYNEQFF.

This chain uses TRBV19 with TRBJ1-1, with unresolved D. V dropped 2 bases and J dropped 4 bases, with 11 bases sitting between them. The germline CDR1 and CDR2 sequences are LNHDA and SQIVND (reference sequence). CDR3 length equals 14 residues. CDR3 nucleotides: TGTGCCAGTAGTATACGTGGACTGCCCACTGAAGCTTTCTTT. Translated: CASSIRGLPTEAFF.

This clone showed up just once. The CDR3 sequence: CASSAPDISNQPQHF. The DNA of the CDR3 is TGTGCCAGCAGTGCTCCAGACATTAGCAATCAGCCCCAGCATTTT. J is TRBJ1-5 and V is TRBV2, with D unclear. The CDR3 length is 15 residues. CDR1 and CDR2 (germline): SNHLY, FYNNEI. Between the trimmed V and J ends, which lost 4 bases and 0 bases, there was a span of 10 bases. Looking up the rest from reference TRBV2 and TRBJ1-5 gives the full variable domain: EPEVTQTPSHQVTQMGQEVILRCVPISNHLYFYWYRQILGQKVEFLVSFYNNEISEKSEIFDDQFSVERPDGSNFTLKIRSTKLEDSAMYFCASSAPDISNQPQHFGDGTRLSIL.

Only one count was recorded for this clone. The V and J genes are TRBV4-3 and TRBJ2-1; D may be TRBD2 (6 bases). Germline assignment: CDR1 LGHNA and CDR2 YSLEER. The CDR3 loop spans 16 amino acids. The germline V and J ends were trimmed by 2 bases and 8 bases, with 19 bases remaining between them. The CDR3 here is CASSQLVGSAADEQFF. CDR3 nucleotides: TGCGCCAGCAGCCAATTGGTCGGGAGCGCAGCGGATGAGCAGTTCTTC.

The gene calls are TRBV28 and TRBJ2-7; TRBD1 aligns across 8 bases. With V trimmed by 3 bases and J by 6 bases, 13 bases remained unmatched. Germline loops: CDR1 MDHEN, CDR2 SYDVKM. The CDR3 has 16 residues. The CDR3 sequence: CASSFNRWDRTAEQYF. Written as DNA, the CDR3 is TGTGCCAGCAGTTTCAACCGGTGGGACAGGACCGCCGAGCAGTACTTC.

The V and J genes are TRBV12-5 and TRBJ2-7; D not resolved. CDR1 and CDR2 (germline): LGHNT, FRNRAP. The CDR3 has 14 residues. Deletions cut 3 bases from V and 2 bases from J, with 11 bases between. In nucleotides, the CDR3 is TGTGCTAGTGGTTTAGACTTACCTCCCTACGAGCAGTACTTC. This translates into CASGLDLPPYEQYF.

CDR3 residues: CASSGGVTSGYEQYF. The DNA of the CDR3 is TGTGCCAGCAGCGGAGGAGTGACTAGCGGGTACGAGCAGTACTTC. The V gene is TRBV9, the J gene TRBJ2-7, with 10 nucleotides matching TRBD2. Germline lookup yields CDR1 SGDLS and CDR2 YYNGEE. After removal of 3 bases from V and 4 bases from J, the junction contained 7 bases not matched to a gene. This CDR3 comprises 15 residues. The full variable domain, rest sourced from reference TRBV9 and TRBJ2-7, is DSGVTQTPKHLITATGQRVTLRCSPRSGDLSVYWYQQSLDQGLQFLIQYYNGEERAKGNILERFSAQQFPDLHSELNLSSLELGDSALYFCASSGGVTSGYEQYFGPGTRLTVT.

The genes are TRBV18 and TRBJ2-1; a weak D match, TRBD1 (6 bases). CDR3 length equals 14 residues. CDR1 is KGHSH, CDR2 LQKENI, per germline. V was clipped by 6 bases and J by 3 bases, with 12 bases between them. The CDR3 loop is CASSPLDSYNEQFF. CDR3 in DNA: TGTGCCAGCTCCCCCTTGGACAGCTACAATGAGCAGTTCTTC.

The CDR3 DNA follows: TGTGCCAGCAGCTTACACGGGAGGGCTCCCGGGGAGCTGTTTTTT. Its translation: CASSLHGRAPGELFF. The chain combines TRBV7-2 with TRBJ2-2; TRBD2 agrees at 8 bases. Germline CDR1 SGHTA, CDR2 FQGNSA. The CDR3 is 15 amino acids. V lost 2 bases to trimming and J lost 6 bases; unmatched junction nucleotides: 5. The full variable domain, rest sourced from reference TRBV7-2 and TRBJ2-2, is GAGVSQSPSNKVTEKGKDVELRCDPISGHTALYWYRQSLGQGLEFLIYFQGNSAPDKSGLPSDRFSAERTGGSVSTLTIQRTQQEDSAVYLCASSLHGRAPGELFFGEGSRLTVL.

The count of this clone is one. The chain has TRBV13 and TRBJ2-7; no reliable D call. This CDR3 comprises 15 residues. Looked up from germline, CDR1 is PRHDT and CDR2 is FYEKMQ (reference sequence). Trimming stripped 0 bases from V and 0 bases from J, with 9 bases between. The CDR3, as DNA: TGTGCCAGCAGCTTAGGCCTGGGCGCCTCCTACGAGCAGTACTTC. Translation gives CASSLGLGASYEQYF.

V usage is TRBV25-1 and J usage is TRBJ1-3; D not resolved. The V end was cut by 7 bases, the J end by 2 bases, with 12 bases between. The CDR3 contains 14 residues. Germline CDR1 and CDR2: MGHDK and SYGVNS. CDR3 nucleotides: TGTGCCAGCACCCCCGGGGAACCTGGAAACACCATATATTTT. Translating gives CASTPGEPGNTIYF.

This clone was counted once. The gene calls are TRBV7-2 and TRBJ1-1, with TRBD1 matching 7 bases. This CDR3 spans 16 amino acids. V trimming: 2 bases; J trimming: 4 bases; junction bases outside the gene matches: 10. Germline assignment: CDR1 SGHTA and CDR2 FQGNSA. CDR3 nucleotides: TGTGCCAGCAGCTTATTTAGTAAGGGGGCAGGCACTGAAGCTTTCTTT. It specifies CASSLFSKGAGTEAFF.